The 7 T cell receptor beta chains below come from one sample, sequenced in a study of T cell changes during pregnancy in multiple sclerosis. Sequencing used immunoSEQ multiplex PCR; TCRdb keeps in-frame clones, though not all of them. The sample holds 52,000 or so clones; over 80% are singletons and the top ten take 0.55% to 0.65%. Sequences were derived from CD4+ T cells from peripheral blood mononuclear cells, sampled in the first trimester of pregnancy. These receptors were collected from a female donor with multiple sclerosis, enrolled in a pregnancy study.

The chain uses TRBV2 and TRBJ2-7, with TRBD1 as a possible D gene (5 bases). The CDR3 is 14 residues long. V lost 7 bases, J lost 4 bases, and 17 bases lay in between. The germline V gene encodes CDR1 SNHLY and CDR2 FYNNEI. The CDR3 nucleotides are TGTGCCAGCACCACTATTGACAGTCCTTACGAGCAGTACTTC. Translation gives CASTTIDSPYEQYF.

This clone has just one count. The V and J genes are TRBV19 and TRBJ1-2; D unclear. Germline V gives CDR1 LNHDA, CDR2 SQIVND (reference sequence). Trimming took 4 bases from V and 4 from J, leaving 19 bases between them. This CDR3 is 16 amino acids long. In nucleotides, the CDR3 is TGTGCCAGTAGTAACTCACGGACGGATGGAGGCTATGGCTACACCTTC. As protein: CASSNSRTDGGYGYTF.

This rearrangement joins TRBV11-3 to TRBJ2-7; TRBD2 might be the D (5 bases). V lost 3 bases and J 5 bases, leaving 17 bases between the germline ends. Germline CDR1 reads SGHNT; CDR2 reads YENEEA. The CDR3 has 15 amino acids. In DNA, the CDR3 is TGTGCCAGCAGCTTGCACATCACGCCGGGGAACGAGCAGTACTTC. Amino acids: CASSLHITPGNEQYF.

The chain links TRBV5-4 to TRBJ2-4; a weak D match, TRBD1 (5 bases). The CDR3 contains 16 residues. The ends were cut back, 0 bases at V and 6 bases at J, with 16 bases in the middle. Per the germline V gene, CDR1 is SGHNT and CDR2 is YYREEE (reference sequence). Here the CDR3 DNA reads TGTGCCAGCAGCTTGGCTGGGGTTGGGGCTTCAAACATTCAGTACTTC. It encodes CASSLAGVGASNIQYF.

This sequence joins TRBV7-6 and TRBJ1-5; the D gene is possibly TRBD1 (6 bases). V gave up 1 base and J gave up 1 base, with 11 bases separating them. This CDR3 is built from 16 residues. From germline, CDR1 is SGHVS and CDR2 FNYEAQ. The CDR3 loop is CASSLEGGTSNQPQHF. CDR3 in DNA: TGTGCCAGCAGCTTAGAAGGGGGTACCAGCAATCAGCCCCAGCATTTT.

The chain couples TRBV28 to TRBJ2-3, with 16 bases identical to TRBD2. CDR1 and CDR2 from the germline V gene are MDHEN and SYDVKM. With 5 bases clipped from V and 0 bases from J, the junction kept 2 bases outside the gene matches. CDR3 size: 17 residues. CDR3 residues: CASSGTSGRGSTDTQYF. In DNA, the CDR3 is TGTGCCAGCAGTGGGACTAGCGGGAGGGGAAGCACAGATACGCAGTATTTT.

This clone was picked up one time. The J gene is TRBJ2-1, the V gene TRBV10-3, with TRBD2 matching 10 bases. CDR3 size: 13 residues. V lost 10 bases and J lost 8; bases outside the gene matches: 8. Germline-derived CDR1 and CDR2 are ENHRY and SYGVKD. The chain's CDR3 is CATSGGAQYEQFF. CDR3 coding DNA: TGTGCCACGAGCGGGGGGGCCCAGTATGAGCAGTTCTTC.